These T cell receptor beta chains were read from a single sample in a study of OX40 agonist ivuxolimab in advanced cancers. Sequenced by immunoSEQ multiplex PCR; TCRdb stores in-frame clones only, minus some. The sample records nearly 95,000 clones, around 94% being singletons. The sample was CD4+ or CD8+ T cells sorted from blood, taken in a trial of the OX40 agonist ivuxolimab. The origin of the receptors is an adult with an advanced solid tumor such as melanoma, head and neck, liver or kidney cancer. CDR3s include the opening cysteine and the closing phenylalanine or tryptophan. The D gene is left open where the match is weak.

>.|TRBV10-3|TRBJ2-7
CAISVDRRPYEQYF
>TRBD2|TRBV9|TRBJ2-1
CASSGTSGRRVNEQFF
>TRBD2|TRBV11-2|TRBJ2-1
CASSLVTSDYNEQFF
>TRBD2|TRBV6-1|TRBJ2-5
CASSGLAGLQETQYF
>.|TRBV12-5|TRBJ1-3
CASASGPGNTIYF
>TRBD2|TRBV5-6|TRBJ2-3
CASSFGLAGYTDTQYF
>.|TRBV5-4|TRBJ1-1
CASSSDGNTEAFF
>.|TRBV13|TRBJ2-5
CASSLGRRETQYF
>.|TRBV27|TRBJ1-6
CASSLVIGGSSPLHF
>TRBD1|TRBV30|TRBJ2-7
CAWRRMDRGIYEQYF
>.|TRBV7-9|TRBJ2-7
CASSFTGNYEQYF
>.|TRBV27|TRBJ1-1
CASSLGSRSGTEAFF
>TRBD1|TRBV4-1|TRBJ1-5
CASSQPPGQGRQPQHF
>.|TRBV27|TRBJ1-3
CASSLASGNTIYF
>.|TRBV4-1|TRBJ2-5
CASSQQGGETQYF
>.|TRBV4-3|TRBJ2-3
CASSQDSSSADTQYF
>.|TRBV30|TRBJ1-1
CAWTRDGLNTEAFF
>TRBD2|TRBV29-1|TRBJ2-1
CSVVSWTSGGASGLSYNEQFF
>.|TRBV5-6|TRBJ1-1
CASSLGSIGEAFF
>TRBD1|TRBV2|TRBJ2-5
CASSPDRDGETQYF
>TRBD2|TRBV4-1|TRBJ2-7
CASSQDVAGSSYEQYF
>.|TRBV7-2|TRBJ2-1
CASSLTGYPDNEQFF
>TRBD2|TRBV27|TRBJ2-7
CASRLLAGTAYEQYF
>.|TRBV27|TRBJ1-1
CASSLTGANTEAFF
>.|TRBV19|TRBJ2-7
CASSIVAVSTYEQYF
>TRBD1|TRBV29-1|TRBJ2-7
CSVTYQGVTYEQYF
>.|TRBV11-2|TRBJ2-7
CASSPTVSAYEQYF
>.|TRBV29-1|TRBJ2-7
CSVKGGYEQYF